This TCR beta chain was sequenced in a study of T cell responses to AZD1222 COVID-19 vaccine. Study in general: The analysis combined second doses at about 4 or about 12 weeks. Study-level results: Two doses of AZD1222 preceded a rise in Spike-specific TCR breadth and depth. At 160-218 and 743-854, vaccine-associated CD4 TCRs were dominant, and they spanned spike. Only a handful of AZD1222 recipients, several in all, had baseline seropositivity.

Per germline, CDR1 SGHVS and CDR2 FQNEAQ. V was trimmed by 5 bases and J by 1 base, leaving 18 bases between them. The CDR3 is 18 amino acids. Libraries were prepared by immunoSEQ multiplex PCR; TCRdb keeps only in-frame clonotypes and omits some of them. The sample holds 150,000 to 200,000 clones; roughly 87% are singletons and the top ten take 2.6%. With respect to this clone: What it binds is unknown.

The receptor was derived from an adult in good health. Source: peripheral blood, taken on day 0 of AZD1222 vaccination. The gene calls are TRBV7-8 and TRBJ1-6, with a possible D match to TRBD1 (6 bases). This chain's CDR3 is CASSPVGGARSYNSPLHF. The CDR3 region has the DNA TGTGCCAGCAGCCCCGTGGGGGGGGCGAGGTCCTATAATTCACCCCTCCACTTT.